This TCR beta chain came from a study of blood T cells in healthy people across ages. General observations from the study: Across the age range, TCR beta diversity per million T cells fell in a roughly linear way.

As concerns this clonotype: Its antigen is as yet unknown.

The CDR3 contains 16 residues. With V trimmed by 5 bases and J by 1 base, 5 bases remained unmatched. Germline CDR1 reads SGHNT; CDR2 reads YYREEE (reference sequence). The authors ran a second PCR of about 6 to 12 cycles using a sample-barcoded 5' primer and a J-beta primer mix. TCRdb processed the 5' RACE reads anew with MiXCR; each CDR3 protein has one entry. This sample has 1.6 million or so distinct CDR3 sequences, with roughly a third found just once. The sequenced sample consisted of blood. This receptor was obtained from a woman in her thirties in good health. The V and J genes are TRBV5-4 and TRBJ2-2; 10 bases align to TRBD1. The CDR3, as DNA: TGTGCCAGCAGTCCCGACAGGGGGCAGAACACCGGGGAGCTGTTTTTT. Encoded protein: CASSPDRGQNTGELFF. The whole variable domain, filled in from reference TRBV5-4 and TRBJ2-2, reads ETGVTQSPTHLIKTRGQQVTLRCSSQSGHNTVSWYQQALGQGPQFIFQYYREEENGRGNFPPRFSGLQFPNYSSELNVNALELDDSALYLCASSPDRGQNTGELFFGEGSRLTVL.